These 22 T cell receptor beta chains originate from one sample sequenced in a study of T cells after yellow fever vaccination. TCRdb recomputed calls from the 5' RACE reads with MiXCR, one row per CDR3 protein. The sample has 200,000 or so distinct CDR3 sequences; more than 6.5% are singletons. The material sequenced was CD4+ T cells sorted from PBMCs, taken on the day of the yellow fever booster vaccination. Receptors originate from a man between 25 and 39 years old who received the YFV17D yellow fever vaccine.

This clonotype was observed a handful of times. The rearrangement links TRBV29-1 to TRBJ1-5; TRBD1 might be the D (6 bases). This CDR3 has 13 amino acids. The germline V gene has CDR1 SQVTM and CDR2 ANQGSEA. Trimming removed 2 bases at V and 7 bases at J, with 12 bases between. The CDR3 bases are TGCAGCGTTGAAAAGGAGGGGGGGCAGCCCCAGCATTTT. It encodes CSVEKEGGQPQHF.

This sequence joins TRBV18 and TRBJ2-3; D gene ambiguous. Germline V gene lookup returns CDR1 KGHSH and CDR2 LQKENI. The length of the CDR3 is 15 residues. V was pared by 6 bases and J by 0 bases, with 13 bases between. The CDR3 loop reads CASSPPGASTDTQYF. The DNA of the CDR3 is TGTGCCAGCTCCCCCCCGGGTGCTAGCACAGATACGCAGTATTTT.

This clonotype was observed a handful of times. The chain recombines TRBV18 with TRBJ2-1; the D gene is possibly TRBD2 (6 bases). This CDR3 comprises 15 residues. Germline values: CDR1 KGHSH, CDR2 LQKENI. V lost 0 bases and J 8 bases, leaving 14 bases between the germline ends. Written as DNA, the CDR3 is TGTGCCAGCTCACCACCTGGCGGGAAAGGCTATGAGCAGTTCTTC. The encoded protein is CASSPPGGKGYEQFF.

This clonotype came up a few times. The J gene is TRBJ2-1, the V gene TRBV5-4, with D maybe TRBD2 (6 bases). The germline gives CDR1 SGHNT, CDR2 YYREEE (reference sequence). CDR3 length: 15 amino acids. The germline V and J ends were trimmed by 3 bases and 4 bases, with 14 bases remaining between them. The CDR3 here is CASSYWASVYNEQFF. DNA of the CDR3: TGTGCCAGCAGCTATTGGGCTAGCGTTTACAATGAGCAGTTCTTC.

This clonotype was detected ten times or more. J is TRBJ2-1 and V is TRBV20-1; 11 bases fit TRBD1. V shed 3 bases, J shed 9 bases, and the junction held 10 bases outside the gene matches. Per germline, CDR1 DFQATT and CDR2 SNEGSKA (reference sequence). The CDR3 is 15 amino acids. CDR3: CSASRWGQGDGEQFF. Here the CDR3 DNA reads TGCAGTGCTAGTAGATGGGGACAGGGGGACGGTGAGCAGTTCTTC.

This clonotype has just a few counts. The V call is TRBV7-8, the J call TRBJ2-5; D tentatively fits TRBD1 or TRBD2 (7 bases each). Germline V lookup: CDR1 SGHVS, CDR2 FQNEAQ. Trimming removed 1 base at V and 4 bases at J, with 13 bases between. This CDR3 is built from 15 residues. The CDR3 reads CASSLGRGGLETQYF. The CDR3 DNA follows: TGTGCCAGCAGCTTAGGCAGGGGGGGATTAGAGACCCAGTACTTC.

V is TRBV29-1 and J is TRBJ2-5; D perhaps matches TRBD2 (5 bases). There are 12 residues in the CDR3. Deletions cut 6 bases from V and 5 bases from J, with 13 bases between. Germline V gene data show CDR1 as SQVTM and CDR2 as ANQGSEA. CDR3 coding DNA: TGCAGCGTCCTAGCTAGTAAGGAGACCCAGTACTTC. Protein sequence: CSVLASKETQYF.

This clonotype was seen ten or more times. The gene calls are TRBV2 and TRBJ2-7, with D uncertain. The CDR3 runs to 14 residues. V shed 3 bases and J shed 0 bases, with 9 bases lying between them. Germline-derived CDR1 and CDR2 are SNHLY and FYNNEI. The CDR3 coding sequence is TGTGCCAGCAGTGATAGGTCCAACTCCTACGAGCAGTACTTC. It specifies CASSDRSNSYEQYF.

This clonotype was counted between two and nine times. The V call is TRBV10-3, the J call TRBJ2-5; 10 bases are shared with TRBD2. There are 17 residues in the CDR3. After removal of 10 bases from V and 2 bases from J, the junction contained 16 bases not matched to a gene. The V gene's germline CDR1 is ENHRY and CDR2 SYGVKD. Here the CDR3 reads CATGPPGRTSGQETQYF. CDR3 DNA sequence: TGTGCCACCGGACCCCCTGGACGGACTAGCGGACAAGAGACCCAGTACTTC.

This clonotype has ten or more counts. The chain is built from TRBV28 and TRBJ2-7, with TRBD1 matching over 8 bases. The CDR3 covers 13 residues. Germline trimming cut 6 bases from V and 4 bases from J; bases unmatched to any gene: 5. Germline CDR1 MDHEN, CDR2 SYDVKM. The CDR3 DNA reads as TGTGCCAGCAGACGGGGACAGGTATACGAGCAGTACTTC. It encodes CASRRGQVYEQYF.

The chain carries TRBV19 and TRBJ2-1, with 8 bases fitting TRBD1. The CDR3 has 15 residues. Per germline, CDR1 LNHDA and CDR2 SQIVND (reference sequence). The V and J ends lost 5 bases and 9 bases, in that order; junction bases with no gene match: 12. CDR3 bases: TGTGCCAGTAGTCTCTCCGGACAGGGTTGGGGTGAGCAGTTCTTC. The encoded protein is CASSLSGQGWGEQFF.

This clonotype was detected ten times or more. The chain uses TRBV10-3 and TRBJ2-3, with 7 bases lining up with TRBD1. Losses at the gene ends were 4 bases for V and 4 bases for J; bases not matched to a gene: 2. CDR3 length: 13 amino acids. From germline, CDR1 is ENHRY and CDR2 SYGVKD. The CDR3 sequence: CAISVGGADTQYF. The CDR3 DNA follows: TGTGCCATCAGTGTAGGGGGCGCAGATACGCAGTATTTT.

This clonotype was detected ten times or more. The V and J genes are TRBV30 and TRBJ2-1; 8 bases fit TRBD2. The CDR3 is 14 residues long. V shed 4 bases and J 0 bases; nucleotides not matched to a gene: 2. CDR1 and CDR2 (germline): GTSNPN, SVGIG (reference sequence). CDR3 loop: CAWNSGNSYNEQFF. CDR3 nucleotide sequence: TGTGCCTGGAATAGCGGGAACTCCTACAATGAGCAGTTCTTC.

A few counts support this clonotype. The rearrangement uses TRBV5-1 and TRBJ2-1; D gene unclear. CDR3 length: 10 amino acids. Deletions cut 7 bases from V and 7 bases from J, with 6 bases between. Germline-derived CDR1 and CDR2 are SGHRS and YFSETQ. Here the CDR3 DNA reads TGCGCCAGCGGATCAAATGAGCAGTTCTTC. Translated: CASGSNEQFF.

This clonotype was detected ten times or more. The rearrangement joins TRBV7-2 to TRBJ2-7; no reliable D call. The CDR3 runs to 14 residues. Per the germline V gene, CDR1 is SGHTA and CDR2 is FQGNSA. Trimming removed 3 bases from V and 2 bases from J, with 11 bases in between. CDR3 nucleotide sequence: TGTGCCAGCAGCTTCTATCAAAATCCCTACGAGCAGTACTTC. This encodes CASSFYQNPYEQYF.

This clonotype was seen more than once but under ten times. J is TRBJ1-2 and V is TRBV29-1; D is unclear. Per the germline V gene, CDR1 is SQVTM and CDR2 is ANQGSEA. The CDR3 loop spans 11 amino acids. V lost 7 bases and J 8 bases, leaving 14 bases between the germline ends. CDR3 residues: CSEGDRGGYTF. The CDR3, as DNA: TGCAGCGAAGGAGACCGGGGAGGCTACACCTTC. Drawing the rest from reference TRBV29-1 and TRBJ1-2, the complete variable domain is SAVISQKPSRDICQRGTSLTIQCQVDSQVTMMFWYRQQPGQSLTLIATANQGSEATYESGFVIDKFPISRPNLTFSTLTVSNMSPEDSSIYLCSEGDRGGYTFGSGTRLTVV.

DNA for the CDR3: TGTGCCAGCCGCCCGCCTAACACCGGGGAGCTGTTTTTT. Translation gives CASRPPNTGELFF. V is TRBV6-1 and J is TRBJ2-2; D is unclear. The CDR3 spans 13 residues. CDR1 and CDR2 from the germline V gene are MNHNS and SASEGT. V lost 8 bases and J lost 2, with 9 bases in between.

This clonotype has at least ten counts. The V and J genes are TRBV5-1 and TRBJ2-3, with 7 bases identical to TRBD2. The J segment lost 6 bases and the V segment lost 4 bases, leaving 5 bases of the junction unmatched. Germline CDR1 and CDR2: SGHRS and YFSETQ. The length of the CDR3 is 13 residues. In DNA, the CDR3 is TGCGCCAGCAGCCGGGACTACATCGATACGCAGTATTTT. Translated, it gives CASSRDYIDTQYF.

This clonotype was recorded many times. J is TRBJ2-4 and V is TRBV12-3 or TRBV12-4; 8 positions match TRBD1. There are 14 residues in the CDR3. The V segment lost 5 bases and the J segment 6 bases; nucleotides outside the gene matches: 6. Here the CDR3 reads CASSETGAGNIQYF. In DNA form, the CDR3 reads TGTGCCAGCAGTGAGACAGGGGCGGGAAACATTCAGTACTTC.

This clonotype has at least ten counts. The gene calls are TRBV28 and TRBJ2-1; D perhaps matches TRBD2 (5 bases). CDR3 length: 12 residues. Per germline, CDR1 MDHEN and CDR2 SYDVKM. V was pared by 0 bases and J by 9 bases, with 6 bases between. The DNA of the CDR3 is TGTGCCAGCAGTTTATGGGGAGTTGAGCAGTTCTTC. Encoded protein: CASSLWGVEQFF.

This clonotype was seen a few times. The CDR3 DNA sequence: TGTGCCAGCAGCACCGGACTAGCGGGGGGGACTAAGCAGTTCTTC. Translation gives CASSTGLAGGTKQFF. The rearrangement links TRBV7-3 to TRBJ2-1; TRBD2 matches 15 bases. CDR1 is SGHTA, CDR2 FQGTGA, per germline. Trimming cost V 5 bases and J 11 bases; bases outside gene matches: 7. The CDR3 covers 15 residues.

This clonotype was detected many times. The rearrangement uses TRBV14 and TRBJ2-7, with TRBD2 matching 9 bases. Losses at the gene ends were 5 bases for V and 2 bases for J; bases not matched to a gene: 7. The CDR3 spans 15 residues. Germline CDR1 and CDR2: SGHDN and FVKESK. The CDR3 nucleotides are TGTGCCAGCAGCTTTCTGCTAGCGGGACCCTACGAGCAGTACTTC. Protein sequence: CASSFLLAGPYEQYF.